This T cell receptor (beta chain) was identified during a study of T cell responses to AZD1222 COVID-19 vaccine. Whole-study context: Timing groups of about 4 and about 12 weeks for second doses were pooled. Study-level points and caveats: Rises in breadth and depth of Spike-specific TCRs came after two AZD1222 doses.

This table comes from immunoSEQ multiplex PCR, and its TCRdb copy is limited to in-frame clones, with some not included. Here the sample spans roughly 120,000 clones, about 93% being singletons. V lost 0 bases to trimming and J lost 8 bases, with 14 bases between them. The CDR3 has 15 amino acids. Per germline, CDR1 MGHRA and CDR2 YSYEKL. On this clone: Its specificity is not known.

The source material was peripheral blood, sampled on day 0 of AZD1222 vaccination. The rearrangement uses TRBV4-1 and TRBJ2-1, with D perhaps assigned TRBD1 or TRBD2 (5 bases each). This TCR was sampled from an adult in good health. The CDR3 nucleotides read TGCGCCAGCAGCCAAGATGGTGGGGGACGGGATGAGCAGTTCTTC. Translating it yields CASSQDGGGRDEQFF.